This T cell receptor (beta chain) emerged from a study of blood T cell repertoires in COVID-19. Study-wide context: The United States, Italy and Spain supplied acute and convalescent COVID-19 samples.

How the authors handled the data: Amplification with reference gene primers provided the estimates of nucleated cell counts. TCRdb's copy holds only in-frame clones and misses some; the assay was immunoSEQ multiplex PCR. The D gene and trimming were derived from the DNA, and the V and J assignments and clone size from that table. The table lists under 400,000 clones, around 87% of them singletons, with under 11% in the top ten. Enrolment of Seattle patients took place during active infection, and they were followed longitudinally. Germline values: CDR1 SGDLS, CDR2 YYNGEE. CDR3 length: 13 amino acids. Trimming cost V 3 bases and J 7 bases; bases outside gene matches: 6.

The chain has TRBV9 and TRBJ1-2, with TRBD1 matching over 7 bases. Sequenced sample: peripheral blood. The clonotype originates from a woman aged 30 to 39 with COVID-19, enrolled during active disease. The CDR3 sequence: CASSATGAGGYTF. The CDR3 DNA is TGTGCCAGCAGCGCAACAGGGGCGGGTGGCTACACCTTC.